The clone carrying this T cell receptor (beta chain) showed up just once. As yet, its antigen is unknown. MiXCR was run by TCRdb on the 5' RACE reads, yielding one entry per CDR3 protein. The table has about 750,000 distinct CDR3 sequences, 15% to 20% seen once. V dropped 2 bases and J dropped 4 bases, with 14 bases sitting between them. CDR1 is MGHRA and CDR2 is YSYEKL in the germline V gene. This CDR3 is 15 amino acids long. These data belong to a study of CD8 T cells in ankylosing spondylitis. The study, taken as a whole, reports: Apparently characteristic of ankylosing spondylitis blood was a TCR beta motif (eight highly homologous variants).

The TCR comes from a male donor with ankylosing spondylitis. The chain recombines TRBV4-1 with TRBJ2-5; D possibly matches TRBD1 or TRBD2 (5 bases each). Sequenced input: blood, either unsorted or a sorted T cell fraction (not recorded which). Here the CDR3 reads CASSQLAGLGETQYF. CDR3 bases: TGCGCCAGCAGCCAACTAGCAGGGTTGGGAGAGACCCAGTACTTC.